The sample holds one count of the clone carrying this T cell receptor beta chain. Authors' methods: From reference gene primer amplification, estimates of nucleated cell counts were derived. Assay used: immunoSEQ multiplex PCR; TCRdb lists only in-frame clones, some missing. Clone size and V and J calls were adopted from that table, with D and trimming inferred from the DNA. The repertoire consists of around 70,000 clones, with about four fifths occurring once and the leading ten covering under 25%. The CDR3 spans 15 residues. The germline V gene encodes CDR1 MNHEY and CDR2 SMNVEV (reference sequence). The V end lost 0 bases, the J end lost 3 bases, and 12 bases lay between the germline ends. The data are from a study of blood T cell repertoires in COVID-19. Whole-study context: Samples of COVID-19 (acute and convalescent) were obtained from the United States, Italy and Spain. T cells, B-cell-depleted T cells, or PBMCs supplied cDNA or gDNA.

This sequence joins TRBV27 and TRBJ2-7, with D unresolved. What was sequenced was peripheral blood. The receptor was isolated from an older man with acute or convalescent COVID-19. CDR3 DNA: TGTGCCAGCAGTTTATCAGGCGGTCCGATCTACGAGCAGTACTTC. This codes for CASSLSGGPIYEQYF.